The sequence of this T cell receptor (beta chain) was determined in a study of control samples from healthy donors and cancer patients (dated by TCRdb to about 2020). Libraries were constructed by the immunoSEQ multiplex PCR assay. TCRdb provides this immuneACCESS table in a form limited to in-frame rearrangements. Some clones are lacking; in checked studies, under half of them reflect an unresolved V gene, and why the rest are absent is not known. The sample records over 150,000 clones, around 96% of which are singletons. Clones ranked in the top ten supply just over 1% of the sample. The cysteine opens and the phenylalanine closes a CDR3 of 16 amino acids. The read is trimmed to its CDR3 DNA, 48 bases read in frame from base 1. As regards this clone: Which antigen it targets is not known. Base qualities were left out, and no much larger clone turns up one base away.

The sequence was obtained from a woman in her twenties or thirties in good health. Rearrangement joined TRBV21-1 to TRBJ1-2; the table's D gene call, TRBD1, was not cross checked with the DNA. TRBV21-1 is tagged as a pseudogene. Source material: blood. DNA sequence: TGTGCCAGCAGCACGGGGGGACAGGGACGGCTGCATGGCTACACCTTC. Translated, this gives CASSTGGQGRLHGYTF.